This T cell receptor (beta chain) was documented in a study of response to subunit inactivated influenza vaccine. Whole-study findings and limits: The authors offered the suggestion that each seasonal influenza vaccination recruits few new T cells.

TCRdb recomputed calls from the RT-PCR reads with MiXCR, one row per CDR3 protein. Altogether over 800,000 distinct CDR3 sequences are present, 20% to 25% being singletons, with the ten largest covering roughly 10%. The CDR3 consists of 13 residues. Germline V gives CDR1 LNHNV, CDR2 YYDKDF (reference sequence). V was shortened by 1 base and J by 13 bases, with 14 bases between the two germline ends. This clonotype was recorded a few times. Its antigen is unidentified. The genes are TRBV15 and TRBJ2-1; D may be TRBD1 or TRBD2 (5 bases each). The material was PBMCs from blood, obtained 5 days after vaccination. This TCR came from a man aged 50-60 years who received an inactivated influenza vaccine. CDR3 in amino acids: CATSRVAGTRQFF. DNA for the CDR3: TGTGCCACCAGCAGAGTGGCCGGGACCCGACAGTTCTTC.